The clone carrying this TCR beta chain was counted many times. CDR1 GTSNPN and CDR2 SVGIG come from the germline V gene (reference sequence). Trimming removed 1 base from V and 7 bases from J, with 14 bases in between. The CDR3 is 15 amino acids. The data originate from a study of T cell responses to AZD1222 COVID-19 vaccine. Profiled with immunoSEQ multiplex PCR; TCRdb holds only in-frame clones, not every one. The table shows 100,000 or so clones, with about 85% occurring only once. The input for sequencing was peripheral blood, taken on day 0 of AZD1222 vaccination. V gene TRBV30 combines with J gene TRBJ1-6; weak D call: TRBD1 (6 bases). The TCR originated in an adult in good health. CDR3 nucleotides: TGTGCCTGGAGTGGGCAGGGGTTTGGAAATTCACCCCTCCACTTT. It codes for CAWSGQGFGNSPLHF.